This T cell receptor (beta chain) was captured in a study of cytomegalovirus exposure and HLA in healthy donors (dated by TCRdb to the late 2010s). For the study in its entirety: According to an earlier analysis of 550 to 700 of the donors, about 190 million T cells yielded 90 million to 140 million unique TCR beta sequences and about 300 Gb of sequence data. About 310 gigabases of sequencing data and tens of millions of unique TCR sequences were included in an early release covering 550 to 650 HLA-typed donors. Of the roughly 400 genotyped donors, approximately 83% fell in the genetic ancestry cluster associated with self-reported Caucasian donors. The study was designed to test whether signatures of past pathogen exposure could be identified by cataloging public T cell receptors. The T cell repertoires of about 700 subjects were profiled by immunosequencing and related to cytomegalovirus serostatus. Besides the first cohort of 666 subjects, a separate validation cohort made up of roughly 120 different subjects was used. High-throughput TCR immunosequencing, statistical association of individual TCRs with disease status, and machine learning were combined to predict cytomegalovirus infection status. In a later analysis, previously published TCR beta repertoires from 600 to 850 donors were re-analyzed and high-resolution HLA genotyping was added so that TCR occurrence patterns could be studied. The later analysis used no new phenotypic data to find candidate immune exposures, relying instead on TCR beta sequences and their occurrence across donors. An earlier analysis of fewer than 700 of the donors applied high-throughput TCR beta sequencing to assess whether each TCR beta V gene segment acted as functional or pseudogenic. Alongside the repertoire data, information on donor age, sex, ethnicity and CMV serostatus was compiled. Genome-wide SNP genotypes for about 65% of the roughly 700 donors were used in a later genetic analysis, which treated that subset as a discovery cohort. All discovery cohort repertoires had been generated on a single sequencing platform. HLA typing covered class I and class II loci at four-digit resolution. The number of donors typed differed by locus, with about 629-630 for A, B, C, DRB1 and DQB1, more than 500 for DQA1, 606 for DPA1, and roughly 450 for DPB1. Roughly five DR-DQ haplotypes were handled as single units for association and clustering because linkage in the cohort was strong. Across 398 genotyped donors of the cohort, an average of approximately 200,000 unique TCR beta nucleotide sequences per donor were sequenced, and 15% to 20% of those sequences were non-productive.

Including the terminal cysteine and phenylalanine, the CDR3 comprises 15 residues. Solely the CDR3 DNA is kept, with 45 bases framed from the first base. CDR1 and CDR2 are read off the germline V gene (reference sequence) as LNHNV and YYDKDF. Here V drops 5 bases and J drops 0 bases, and the junction holds 5 bases not matched to any gene. Study-level results and caveats: A later genetic analysis associated a missense DCLRE1C variant with V-gene and J-gene trimming of TCR beta chains, and an independent cohort replicated the association. In a later analysis, several top co-occurrence clusters were reported to appear linked to parvovirus B19, influenza, CMV and Epstein-Barr virus. The study gave a list of under 200 TCR beta chains associated with cytomegalovirus. In this cohort, only TCR beta chains were sequenced, and detectable features were limited by the absence of alpha or paired-chain data. The earlier analysis of some 560 of the donors excluded approximately 17 rarely observed V segments, including chromosome 9 orphons, because counts were too low. The authors suggested that the approach could potentially be extended to other disease states and immunological phenotypes. A further reported finding was that TCR beta sequences accurately predicted the HLA-A and HLA-B alleles for most subjects in the first cohort. The classifier was reported to diagnose cytomegalovirus status with high specificity and sensitivity in both the original and validation cohorts. A later analysis found that HLA-associated TCR beta chains were more clonally expanded and had lower generation probabilities than equally common non-associated chains. The presence/absence analyses assumed that sequencing depth was roughly uniform across donors, and that assumption may not be true. Most TCR sequences were observed very rarely across donors, whereas some public TCRs were present in many individuals. Most CMV-associated TCR beta chains appeared to be HLA-restricted in a later analysis, and the HLA associations seemed to be driven largely by CMV exposure. HLA typing was unavailable for some donors at each locus, so association tests used only the typed subset. Linkage disequilibrium might explain the correlated functional status among segregating V segments, but an unknown experimental factor could not be excluded. A cluster of highly shared sequence variants was judged likely to represent a technical artifact of the sequencing pipeline. For the cohort, immune exposure information was limited to CMV serostatus. According to a later analysis, TCR association rates differed among HLA loci, with DRB1 alleles showing the most associated TCRs and HLA-C alleles showing the fewest. Some IMGT-functional V segments, including TRBV6-2 and TRBV6-3, could not be distinguished by the 87-base-pair reads and were therefore excluded. Specific HLA alleles were associated with some 15,000 TCR beta sequences at a false discovery rate of 0.05 in a later analysis. When HLA alleles, especially DR and DQ, strongly co-occurred, attributing TCR associations to individual alleles was difficult. In an earlier analysis of some 640 of the donors, most TCR beta V segments were observed in productive rearrangements about 87% or about 30% of the time, broadly matching IMGT annotations. In vitro tests confirmed that a few of the cytomegalovirus-associated TCR beta chains recognize cytomegalovirus antigens. Compared with the approximately 720-donor mean, donors in an Asian-associated ancestry cluster had fewer N-insertions in productive TCRs, according to a later genetic analysis.

In total, around 600 healthy bone marrow donors made up the cohort. Cohort members were all nominally healthy when sampled, although unrecorded immune exposures were likely present. The donor tested CMV seropositive, placing the donor among the 290 or so seropositive members of the cohort. A peripheral blood sample was collected from each donor, and TCR beta sequencing was performed on peripheral blood mononuclear cells. Genomic DNA was extracted from the blood cell samples with the Qiagen DNeasy Blood Extraction Kit. Library method: the immunoSEQ multiplex PCR assay. A mixture of 60 forward primers for TCR Vbeta segments and 13 reverse primers for TCR Jbeta segments was used in the multiplex PCR. A multiplex PCR assay on genomic DNA amplified the CDR3 region of rearranged TCR beta genes. Amplified TCR beta libraries were sequenced as 87-base-pair reads on the Illumina HiSeq System. The original pipeline was this. Across the 700 or so repertoires, a later analysis counted some 81 million unique TCR beta chains, roughly 11 million of which were shared by at least two donors. Raw reads were error-corrected and collapsed into unique sequences by a nearest-neighbor algorithm in which closely related sequences were merged to remove PCR and sequencing errors. V, D and J gene segments were assigned by aligning CDR3 sequences to IMGT reference sequences. Each retained sequence needed at least a six-nucleotide match to both a V gene segment and a J gene segment. A rearrangement was called productive if the CDR3 had no stop codons and remained in frame with V and J, and every other rearrangement was called non-productive. Following IMGT convention, CDR3 was defined as the stretch from the second conserved V-encoded cysteine up to the conserved J-encoded phenylalanine. The earlier analysis of about 610 of the donors excluded any sequence lacking an unambiguous match to a single V gene segment. In an earlier analysis of around 590 of the donors, a V segment was called functional when productive rearrangements were above 56.7%, and segregating when the standard deviation between donors exceeded 5%. A statistical classification framework was developed to diagnose cytomegalovirus status using the catalog of TCR beta chain sequences. In a later analysis, V and J genes were assigned by comparing TCR nucleotide sequences against IMGT/GENE-DB human TR gene sequences. A later analysis assigned CDR3 sequences and most-parsimonious VDJ recombination scenarios with the TCRdist pipeline. In a later analysis, each TCR beta chain was defined by its CDR3 amino acid sequence together with its V-gene family, and reads without a unique V-gene family were excluded. As a way to deal with suspected cross-contamination and a sequencing artifact, a later analysis dropped nearly 600 nucleotide sequences that were highly shared and had low generation probability. For each public chain, a later analysis derived a clonal expansion index from normalized ranks of inferred template counts within each repertoire. A later analysis computed generation probabilities with a VDJ recombination model fitted to out-of-frame rearrangements, and checked the results against IGoR. In a later analysis, hypergeometric tests were used to score TCR-TCR, TCR-HLA and TCR-CMV co-occurrence, with a repertoire-size bias correction applied to TCR pairs. In a later analysis, false discovery rates were estimated by permuting HLA or CMV assignments 20 times. In a later analysis, co-occurring TCRs were grouped with DBSCAN, and TCRdist sequence similarity was added when clustering was performed within HLA-allele-positive subsets. Co-occurrence clustering excluded repertoires with fewer than 30,000 or more than 120,000 public chains, plus five with anomalous nucleotide sharing. This is the immuneACCESS table as TCRdb keeps it, with only in-frame sequences that have V and J called. A part of the clones is gone; compared with another copy, unresolved V genes explain less than half, and the rest is unexplained. Clonal size and the V and J genes are those of that table, whereas D and trimming came from the DNA. This sample lists 100,000 to 150,000 clones; 65% to 85% were detected once. The top ten clonotypes cover roughly a sixth of the sample.

A remark on this clone: Its antigen is currently not known. No per-base quality is available; no much larger clone lies one base away.

Sequenced sample: PBMCs. This receptor chain uses TRBV15 and TRBJ2-7; the central 9 bases match TRBD2. The clonotype was recovered from a man aged 50 or older in good health and CMV-seropositive. The DNA is TGTGCCACCAGCGAGACTAGCGGCACCTCCTACGAGCAGTACTTC. Protein translation: CATSETSGTSYEQYF.